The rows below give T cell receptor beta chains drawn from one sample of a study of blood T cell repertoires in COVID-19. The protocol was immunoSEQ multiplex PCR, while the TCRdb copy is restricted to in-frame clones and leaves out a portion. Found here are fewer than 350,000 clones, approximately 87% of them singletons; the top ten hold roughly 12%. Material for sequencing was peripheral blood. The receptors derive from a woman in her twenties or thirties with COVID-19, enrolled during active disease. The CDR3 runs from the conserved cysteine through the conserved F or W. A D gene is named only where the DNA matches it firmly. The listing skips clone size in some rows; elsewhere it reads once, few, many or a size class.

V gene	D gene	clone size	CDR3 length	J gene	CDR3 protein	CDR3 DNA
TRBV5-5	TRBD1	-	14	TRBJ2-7	CASSWATGVYEQYF	TGTGCCAGCAGCTGGGCAACAGGGGTTTACGAGCAGTACTTC
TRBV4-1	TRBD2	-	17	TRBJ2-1	CASSPSTGTSNYNEQFF	TGCGCCAGCAGCCCATCCACCGGGACTAGCAACTACAATGAGCAGTTCTTC
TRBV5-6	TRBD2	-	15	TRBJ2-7	CASSFGLAGSYEQYF	TGTGCCAGCAGCTTTGGACTAGCAGGGAGCTACGAGCAGTACTTC
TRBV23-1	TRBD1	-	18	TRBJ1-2	CASSRRDRCRLGGYGYTF	TGCGCCAGCAGTCGCCGGGACAGATGCAGGTTAGGGGGCTATGGCTACACCTTC
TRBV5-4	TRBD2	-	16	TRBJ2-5	CASSQTSGGAIETQYF	TGTGCCAGCAGCCAAACTAGCGGGGGGGCTATAGAGACCCAGTACTTC
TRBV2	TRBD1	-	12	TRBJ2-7	CASSGDSGEQYF	TGTGCCAGCAGTGGGGACAGTGGCGAGCAGTACTTC
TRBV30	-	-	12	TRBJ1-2	CAWAQGRYGYTF	TGTGCCTGGGCCCAGGGGCGGTATGGCTACACCTTC
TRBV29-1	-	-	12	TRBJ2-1	CSVTLTGDEQFF	TGCAGCGTTACCCTAACCGGGGATGAGCAGTTCTTC
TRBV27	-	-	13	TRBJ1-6	CASSLSLASPLHF	TGTGCCAGCAGTTTATCGTTAGCTTCACCCCTCCACTTT
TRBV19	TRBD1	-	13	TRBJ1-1	CASKTGALTEAFF	TGTGCCAGTAAGACAGGGGCTCTCACTGAAGCTTTCTTT
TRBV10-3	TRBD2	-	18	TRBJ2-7	CAISDPLFSGALSYEQYF	TGTGCCATCAGTGACCCGCTCTTTAGCGGGGCCCTCTCCTACGAGCAGTACTTC
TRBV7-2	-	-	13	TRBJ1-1	CASSFPGGTEAFF	TGTGCCAGCAGCTTCCCCGGGGGCACTGAAGCTTTCTTT
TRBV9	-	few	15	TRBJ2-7	CASSVARTVTYEQYF	TGTGCCAGCAGCGTAGCCCGGACAGTGACATACGAGCAGTACTTC
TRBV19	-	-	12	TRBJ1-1	CAIRQDFTEAFF	TGTGCCATAAGACAGGACTTCACTGAAGCTTTCTTT
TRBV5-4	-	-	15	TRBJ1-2	CASSGAGSKPYGYTF	TGTGCCAGCAGCGGCGCGGGGTCAAAACCCTATGGCTACACCTTC
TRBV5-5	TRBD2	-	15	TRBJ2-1	CASRVLGGGANEQFF	TGTGCCAGCAGGGTTCTTGGCGGGGGGGCCAATGAGCAGTTCTTC
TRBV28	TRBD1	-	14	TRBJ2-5	CASSARQGSETQYF	TGTGCCAGCAGTGCACGACAGGGTTCGGAGACCCAGTACTTC
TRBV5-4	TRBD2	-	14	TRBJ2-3	CASSTSGGIDTQYF	TGTGCCTCCTCCACTAGCGGGGGCATAGATACGCAGTATTTT
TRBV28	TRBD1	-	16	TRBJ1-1	CASSSPTGLMNTEAFF	TGTGCCAGCAGTTCACCGACAGGGTTAATGAACACTGAAGCTTTCTTT
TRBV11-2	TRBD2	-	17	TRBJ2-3	CASSSWTGTSGTDTQYF	TGTGCCAGCAGCTCTTGGACCGGGACTAGCGGCACAGATACGCAGTATTTT
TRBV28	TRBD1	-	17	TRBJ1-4	CASSLDREGVEYEKLFF	TGTGCCAGCAGTTTGGACAGGGAGGGGGTGGAGTATGAAAAACTGTTTTTT
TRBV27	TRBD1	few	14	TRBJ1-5	CASGMRQGYQPQHF	TGTGCCAGCGGTATGCGACAGGGCTATCAGCCCCAGCATTTT
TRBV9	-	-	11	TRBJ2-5	CASKSGETQYF	TGTGCCAGCAAGTCCGGAGAGACCCAGTACTTC
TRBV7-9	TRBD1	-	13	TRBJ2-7	CASRGTGDNEQYF	TGTGCCAGCAGAGGGACAGGGGATAACGAGCAGTACTTC
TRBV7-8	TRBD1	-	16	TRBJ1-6	CASTSRGGGSNSPLHF	TGTGCCAGCACCTCTAGAGGGGGCGGCTCAAATTCACCCCTCCACTTT
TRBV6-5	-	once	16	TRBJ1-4	CASSYRGGATNEKLFF	TGTGCCAGCAGTTACCGAGGGGGGGCAACTAATGAAAAACTGTTTTTT
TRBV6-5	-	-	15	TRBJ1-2	CASRGGQGNNYGYTF	TGTGCCAGCAGGGGGGGGCAGGGTAATAACTATGGCTACACCTTC
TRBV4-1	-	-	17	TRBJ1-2	CASSQPRRGITNYGYTF	TGCGCCAGCAGCCAACCCCGGAGAGGGATCACTAACTATGGCTACACCTTC
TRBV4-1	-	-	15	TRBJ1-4	CASSQRGGGPEKLFF	TGCGCCAGCAGCCAAAGGGGCGGGGGGCCTGAAAAACTGTTTTTT
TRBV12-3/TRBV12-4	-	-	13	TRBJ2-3	CASSRQLVTTQYF	TGTGCCAGCAGTCGACAACTAGTGACTACGCAGTATTTT
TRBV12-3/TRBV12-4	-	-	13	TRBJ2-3	CASRRQGFHTQYF	TGTGCCAGCAGAAGGCAGGGATTCCATACGCAGTATTTT
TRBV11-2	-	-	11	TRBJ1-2	CASGRTDGYTF	TGTGCCAGCGGGAGGACGGATGGCTACACCTTC
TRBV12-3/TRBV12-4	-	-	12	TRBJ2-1	CASSRSDNEQFF	TGTGCCAGCAGTCGCAGTGACAATGAGCAGTTCTTC
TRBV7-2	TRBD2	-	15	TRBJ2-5	CASSRAGGSGETQYF	TGTGCCAGCAGCAGAGCGGGGGGCAGTGGGGAGACCCAGTACTTC
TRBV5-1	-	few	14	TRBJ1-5	CASSLEGKNQPQHF	TGCGCCAGCAGCTTGGAGGGGAAGAATCAGCCCCAGCATTTT
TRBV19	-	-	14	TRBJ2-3	CASSIASRTDTQYF	TGTGCCAGTAGTATAGCTAGTCGCACAGATACGCAGTATTTT
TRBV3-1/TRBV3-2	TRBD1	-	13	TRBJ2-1	CASSHRGQIEQFF	TGTGCCAGCAGCCACAGGGGGCAGATTGAGCAGTTCTTC
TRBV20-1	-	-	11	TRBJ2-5	CSAGTGPTQYF	TGCAGTGCCGGGACTGGCCCTACCCAGTACTTC
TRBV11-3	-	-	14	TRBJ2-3	CASSLTQGTDTQYF	TGTGCCAGCAGCTTAACACAGGGCACAGATACGCAGTATTTT
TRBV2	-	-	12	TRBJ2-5	CASNAAWETQYF	TGTGCCAGCAATGCGGCCTGGGAGACCCAGTACTTC
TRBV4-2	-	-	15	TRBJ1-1	CASSQDFKGYTEAFF	TGTGCCAGCAGCCAAGATTTTAAGGGGTACACTGAAGCTTTCTTT
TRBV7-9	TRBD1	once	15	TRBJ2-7	CASSVSGTGFYEQYF	TGTGCCAGCAGCGTTTCGGGGACAGGTTTCTACGAGCAGTACTTC
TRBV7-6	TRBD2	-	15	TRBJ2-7	CASSLTGTSSREQYF	TGTGCCAGCAGCTTAACCGGGACTAGCTCCCGCGAGCAGTACTTC